What follows is one T cell receptor beta chain and its context. Original data processing: Using reference gene primer amplification, nucleated cell counts were estimated. Profiled with immunoSEQ multiplex PCR; TCRdb holds only in-frame clones, not every one. Clone size and the V and J calls come from that table; the DNA yielded D and trimming. The data show around 270,000 clones, with more than 85% seen just once and about 2.5% held by the top ten. The CDR3 totals 14 residues. Germline CDR1 reads MNHEY; CDR2 reads SVGAGI. V was clipped by 10 bases and J by 4 bases; unmatched bases: 13. The sample comes from a study of blood T cell repertoires in COVID-19. Study in general: COVID-19 samples collected from the United States, Italy and Spain covered acute and convalescent phases. Sample material is recorded as cDNA or gDNA derived from T cells, B-cell-depleted T cells, or PBMCs.

During active infection, Seattle patients enrolled and were then monitored through disease. The sequenced sample consisted of peripheral blood. The chain has TRBV6-5 and TRBJ2-7; 7 bases match TRBD1. The receptor's source is a person aged 18 to 29 with COVID-19, enrolled during active disease. The CDR3 DNA is TGTGCCACCTCCTCCGGGGACAGTGATTACGAGCAGTACTTC. This gives the protein CATSSGDSDYEQYF.